This T cell receptor (beta chain) was captured by sequencing in a study of T cell responses to AZD1222 COVID-19 vaccine. The CDR3 is 16 amino acids. The V end was cut by 1 base, the J end by 0 bases, with 10 bases between. Germline CDR1 LGHNA, CDR2 YSLEER. Findings of the study overall: Targets within unmutated variant regions were reportedly found for nearly half of spike-specific TCRs. Dominant CD4 TCR responses targeted spike regions 160-218 and 743-854. Donors were mostly white British, more females; clonal diversity possibly underestimated.

Clones were sequenced by immunoSEQ multiplex PCR, and TCRdb holds only the in-frame ones, with some missing. The table includes some 49,000 clones, 85% to 90% detected once. To note about this clone: Its antigen is as yet unknown.

Sequenced here: peripheral blood, sampled 28 days after the second AZD1222 dose. The origin of this receptor is an adult who received the AZD1222 COVID-19 vaccine. The rearrangement uses TRBV4-3 and TRBJ1-3; D remains unclear. CDR3 amino acids: CASSQAPEYSGNTIYF. CDR3 DNA: TGCGCCAGCAGCCAAGCCCCAGAGTACTCTGGAAACACCATATATTTT.